The 27 T cell receptor beta chains given below trace back to one sample, sequenced in a study of blood T cell repertoires in COVID-19. Some clones are missing from TCRdb's copy, which holds only in-frame ones; the method was immunoSEQ multiplex PCR. Here the sample spans over 110,000 clones, under 90% being singletons. Sequenced material: PBMCs or T cells enriched from blood (not recorded which). The receptors come from a man in his fifties in a cohort exposed to, infected with or recovered from COVID-19 (not recorded which).

CDR3 residues: CASSNRIAQQAFF. CDR3 coding DNA: TGTGCCAGCAGTAACAGGATTGCCCAGCAGGCTTTCTTT. The chain uses TRBV28 and TRBJ1-1; D perhaps matches TRBD1 (5 bases). Trimming took 5 bases from V and 11 from J, leaving 18 bases between them. The length of the CDR3 is 13 residues. Germline assignment: CDR1 MDHEN and CDR2 SYDVKM.

The chain has TRBV11-3 and TRBJ2-1, with 7 positions matching TRBD2. CDR1 SGHNT and CDR2 YENEEA come from the germline V gene. This CDR3 has 13 residues. V lost 5 bases and J lost 10; bases outside the gene matches: 8. CDR3 nucleotides: TGTGCCAGCAGCAGAGGGACTACCCAAGAGCAGTTCTTC. Its protein product is CASSRGTTQEQFF.

The rearrangement links TRBV7-2 to TRBJ1-2, with 7 bases fitting TRBD1. With V trimmed by 1 base and J by 5 bases, 4 bases remained unmatched. The CDR3 length is 14 residues. Germline V gene lookup returns CDR1 SGHTA and CDR2 FQGNSA. The CDR3 coding sequence is TGTGCCAGCAGCTTAGAAGGGACAGCTTATGGCTACACCTTC. It codes for CASSLEGTAYGYTF.

This clone was detected only once. The chain combines TRBV16 with TRBJ1-6; 9 nucleotides match TRBD1. CDR1 and CDR2 from the germline V gene are KGHSY and FQNENV. The CDR3 is 17 amino acids. With V trimmed by 5 bases and J by 8 bases, 13 bases remained unmatched. CDR3 in DNA: TGTGCCAGCAGCGCTATTCCACCGGGACAGGGCGATTCACCCCTCCACTTT. Residues: CASSAIPPGQGDSPLHF.

There are a few counts of this clone. This rearrangement joins TRBV4-3 to TRBJ1-6; TRBD1 is a possible D gene (5 bases). The germline CDR1 and CDR2 sequences are LGHNA and YSLEER. Trimming removed 0 bases from V and 6 bases from J, with 12 bases in between. The CDR3 is made up of 16 amino acids. The CDR3 nucleotides read TGCGCCAGCAGCCAAGAGATCCGGGGGACTAATTCACCCCTCCACTTT. Protein: CASSQEIRGTNSPLHF.

This sequence joins TRBV6-9 and TRBJ1-1, with D perhaps TRBD1 (6 bases). The germline gives CDR1 MNHGY, CDR2 SVAAGI. There are 15 residues in the CDR3. Trimming pared 5 bases from V and 2 bases from J, leaving 15 bases between. CDR3: CASSRSHRANTEAFF. DNA of the CDR3: TGTGCCAGCAGTAGGAGTCACAGGGCAAACACTGAAGCTTTCTTT.

The rearrangement uses TRBV7-8 and TRBJ2-3, with TRBD2 matching 16 bases. Germline CDR1 is SGHVS and CDR2 is FQNEAQ. This CDR3 region has 17 residues. Losses at the gene ends were 5 bases for V and 8 bases for J; bases not matched to a gene: 10. The CDR3 DNA is TGTGCCAGCAGCCGAGGGCGGGGACTAGCGGGGGGGTCTACGCAGTATTTT. Encoded protein: CASSRGRGLAGGSTQYF. Full variable domain (rest looked up from reference TRBV7-8 and TRBJ2-3): GAGVSQSPRYKVAKRGQDVALRCDPISGHVSLFWYQQALGQGPEFLTYFQNEAQLDKSGLPSDRFFAERPEGSVSTLKIQRTQQEDSAVYLCASSRGRGLAGGSTQYFGPGTRLTVL.

This chain connects TRBV21-1 to TRBJ1-2. TRBV21-1 is a documented pseudogene. CDR3 length: 14 amino acids. Here the CDR3 DNA reads TGTGCCAGCAGCAAAGGACTTCGGCACTATGGCTACACCTTC. Translation gives CASSKGLRHYGYTF.

The J gene is TRBJ2-2, the V gene TRBV27; TRBD1 agrees at 9 bases. Germline trimming cut 10 bases from V and 7 bases from J; bases unmatched to any gene: 10. This CDR3 has 14 residues. Germline loops: CDR1 MNHEY, CDR2 SMNVEV (reference sequence). In nucleotides, the CDR3 is TGTGCCATCGGGGACAGGGCCTCGAACGGGGAGCTGTTTTTT. Its protein product is CAIGDRASNGELFF.

The genes are TRBV11-2 and TRBJ1-5; D call uncertain. Germline V gene lookup returns CDR1 SGHAT and CDR2 FQNNGV. This CDR3 is 14 amino acids long. Trimming took off 5 bases at V and 5 bases at J, with 13 bases between the two ends. The CDR3 loop is CASSDHSKHQPQHF. As DNA, the CDR3 is TGTGCCAGCAGCGATCACAGTAAACATCAGCCCCAGCATTTT.

The chain joins TRBV27 to TRBJ2-3; 7 bases fit TRBD1. CDR1 MNHEY and CDR2 SMNVEV come from the germline V gene (reference sequence). The CDR3 contains 16 residues. After removal of 5 bases from V and 5 bases from J, the junction contained 13 bases not matched to a gene. The CDR3 is CASSIRQGSEKDTQYF. The CDR3 DNA is TGTGCCAGCAGTATCAGACAGGGAAGTGAGAAAGATACGCAGTATTTT.

The CDR3 nucleotides are TGTGCCAGCAGCCCGGGGACAGGACTGAACACTGAAGCTTTCTTT. Its translation: CASSPGTGLNTEAFF. The chain couples TRBV6-5 to TRBJ1-1, with 8 bases identical to TRBD1. With V trimmed by 6 bases and J by 0 bases, 6 bases remained unmatched. Germline CDR1 reads MNHEY; CDR2 reads SVGAGI. The CDR3 is 15 amino acids.

The chain uses TRBV25-1 and TRBJ2-1, with 8 bases identical to TRBD2. In germline, CDR1 is MGHDK, CDR2 SYGVNS. Trimming at V came to 4 bases and at J to 0 bases, leaving 2 bases not matched to a gene. The length of the CDR3 is 15 residues. CDR3 DNA: TGTGCCAGCAGTGTCGCGGGAGGCTCCTACAATGAGCAGTTCTTC. Translated: CASSVAGGSYNEQFF.

The V and J genes are TRBV28 and TRBJ1-1, with D possibly being TRBD1 (6 bases). This CDR3 region has 15 residues. Germline V lookup: CDR1 MDHEN, CDR2 SYDVKM. The V end lost 4 bases, the J end lost 1 base, and 13 bases lay between the germline ends. This CDR3 is CASSWRTAANTEAFF. In nucleotides, the CDR3 is TGTGCCAGCAGTTGGAGGACAGCGGCGAACACTGAAGCTTTCTTT.

The chain recombines TRBV7-8 with TRBJ2-1; D is uncertain. Between the trimmed V and J ends, which lost 6 bases and 3 bases, there was a span of 9 bases. From germline, CDR1 is SGHVS and CDR2 FQNEAQ. The CDR3 contains 13 residues. CDR3 loop: CASRPPGYNEQFF. The CDR3 bases are TGTGCCAGCAGACCCCCGGGCTACAATGAGCAGTTCTTC.

This chain links TRBV4-1 with TRBJ2-1; D not certain. Trimming took 0 bases from V and 6 from J, leaving 9 bases between them. The CDR3 is 14 amino acids. CDR1 is MGHRA, CDR2 YSYEKL, per germline. The chain's CDR3 is CASSQEPKPNEQFF. The CDR3 DNA follows: TGCGCCAGCAGCCAAGAGCCCAAGCCCAATGAGCAGTTCTTC.

For the CDR3, the DNA is TGTGCCAGCAGTCTTAACAGGGAGTATGGCTACACCTTC. Its translation is CASSLNREYGYTF. The chain is built from TRBV9 and TRBJ1-2, with a tentative D call TRBD1 (6 bases). The V end was cut by 5 bases, the J end by 5 bases, with 13 bases between. Germline V gene data show CDR1 as SGDLS and CDR2 as YYNGEE. CDR3 size: 13 residues. Looking up the rest from reference TRBV9 and TRBJ1-2 gives the full variable domain: DSGVTQTPKHLITATGQRVTLRCSPRSGDLSVYWYQQSLDQGLQFLIQYYNGEERAKGNILERFSAQQFPDLHSELNLSSLELGDSALYFCASSLNREYGYTFGSGTRLTVV.

The chain carries TRBV4-1 and TRBJ2-7; 7 bases align to TRBD1. With V trimmed by 2 bases and J by 0 bases, 4 bases remained unmatched. The CDR3 consists of 15 residues. Germline loops: CDR1 MGHRA, CDR2 YSYEKL. The CDR3 is CASSQSGTASYEQYF. CDR3 nucleotides: TGCGCCAGCAGCCAATCGGGGACAGCCTCCTACGAGCAGTACTTC.

The CDR3 DNA follows: TGTGCCAGCACATTCGCCGTAGCCATAGCTGAAGCTTTCTTT. Translated: CASTFAVAIAEAFF. J is TRBJ1-1 and V is TRBV7-9; D gene unclear. V dropped 7 bases and J dropped 6 bases, with 18 bases sitting between them. This CDR3 spans 14 amino acids. Germline CDR1 reads SEHNR; CDR2 reads FQNEAQ (reference sequence). Complete variable domain (other parts from reference TRBV7-9 and TRBJ1-1): DTGVSQNPRHKITKRGQNVTFRCDPISEHNRLYWYRQTLGQGPEFLTYFQNEAQLEKSRLLSDRFSAERPKGSFSTLEIQRTEQGDSAMYLCASTFAVAIAEAFFGQGTRLTVV.

The chain carries TRBV2 and TRBJ1-5; D uncertain. V was pared by 5 bases and J by 2 bases, with 10 bases between. This CDR3 has 14 residues. The germline V gene encodes CDR1 SNHLY and CDR2 FYNNEI. CDR3 sequence reads: CASSFNGGNQPQHF. DNA for the CDR3: TGTGCCAGCAGTTTCAACGGAGGCAATCAGCCCCAGCATTTT.

This clone has only a few counts. The sample holds other DNA sequences that translate to the same CDR3. This sequence joins TRBV27 and TRBJ2-3, with unresolved D. This CDR3 is 13 amino acids long. Germline lookup yields CDR1 MNHEY and CDR2 SMNVEV (reference sequence). The ends were cut back, 2 bases at V and 6 bases at J, with 9 bases in the middle. The CDR3 spells CASSLAGWDTQYF. As DNA, the CDR3 is TGTGCCAGCAGTTTAGCAGGTTGGGATACGCAGTATTTT.

The chain employs TRBV30 and TRBJ2-3, with 9 bases that match TRBD2. The CDR3 spans 14 residues. CDR1 and CDR2 (germline): GTSNPN, SVGIG (reference sequence). V lost 4 bases and J lost 7; bases outside the gene matches: 9. CDR3 sequence: CAWMRGGASYTQYF. CDR3 nucleotides: TGTGCCTGGATGCGCGGGGGGGCCTCTTATACGCAGTATTTT.

The chain is built from TRBV27 and TRBJ1-6, with TRBD1 as a possible D gene (5 bases). The CDR3 runs to 16 residues. Germline CDR1 reads MNHEY; CDR2 reads SMNVEV (reference sequence). Trimming stripped 5 bases from V and 8 bases from J, with 19 bases between. The CDR3 nucleotides read TGTGCCAGCAGTGGCCCCGGGGGGGGGAAGTATTCACCCCTCCACTTT. Protein: CASSGPGGGKYSPLHF.

Only a few counts were recorded for this clone. V usage is TRBV18 and J usage is TRBJ1-2, with D perhaps matching TRBD1 (6 bases). The length of the CDR3 is 13 residues. Germline CDR1 reads KGHSH; CDR2 reads LQKENI. V was clipped by 4 bases and J by 6 bases, with 12 bases between them. The DNA for the CDR3 is TGTGCCAGCTCACACAGGGAAGTCCATGGCTACACCTTC. The encoded protein is CASSHREVHGYTF.

The chain recombines TRBV6-6 with TRBJ2-7; D possibly corresponds to TRBD2 (6 bases). Trimming removed 4 bases at V and 2 bases at J, with 15 bases between. The germline V gene has CDR1 MNHNY and CDR2 SVGAGI (reference sequence). The CDR3 runs to 15 residues. CDR3 in DNA: TGTGCCAGCAGTTCTTCCGGGACTCAAGCCTACGAGCAGTACTTC. It encodes CASSSSGTQAYEQYF.

The rearrangement uses TRBV7-8 and TRBJ2-3; 9 bases fit TRBD2. Germline V gene lookup returns CDR1 SGHVS and CDR2 FQNEAQ. Trimming took 5 bases from V and 3 from J; bases not matched to a gene: 3. The CDR3 extends over 14 amino acids. The CDR3 nucleotides read TGTGCCAGCAGCCTGGGACTAGCTACAGATACGCAGTATTTT. Translated: CASSLGLATDTQYF.

This chain uses TRBV9 with TRBJ2-5, with 13 bases aligning to TRBD2. CDR3 length equals 16 residues. Germline assignment: CDR1 SGDLS and CDR2 YYNGEE. V lost 0 bases, J lost 5 bases, and 4 bases stayed unmatched. As DNA, the CDR3 is TGTGCCAGCAGCGTAGTTGGACTAGCGGGGGTTGAGACCCAGTACTTC. Its translation: CASSVVGLAGVETQYF.